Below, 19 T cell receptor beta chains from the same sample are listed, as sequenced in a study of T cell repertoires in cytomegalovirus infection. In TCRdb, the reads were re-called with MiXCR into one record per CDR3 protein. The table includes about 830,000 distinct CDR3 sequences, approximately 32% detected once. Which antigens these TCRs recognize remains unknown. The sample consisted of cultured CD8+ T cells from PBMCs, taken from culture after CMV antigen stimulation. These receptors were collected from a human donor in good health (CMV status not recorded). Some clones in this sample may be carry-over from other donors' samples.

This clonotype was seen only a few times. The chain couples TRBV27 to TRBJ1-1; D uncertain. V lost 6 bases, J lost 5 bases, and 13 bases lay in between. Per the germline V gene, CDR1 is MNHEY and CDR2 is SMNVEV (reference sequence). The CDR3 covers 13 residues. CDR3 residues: CASRAVGITEAFF. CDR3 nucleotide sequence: TGTGCCAGCAGGGCCGTAGGAATAACTGAAGCTTTCTTT.

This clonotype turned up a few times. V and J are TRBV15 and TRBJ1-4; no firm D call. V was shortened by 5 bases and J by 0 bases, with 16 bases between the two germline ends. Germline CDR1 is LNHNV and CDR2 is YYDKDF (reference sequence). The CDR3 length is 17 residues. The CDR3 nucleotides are TGTGCCACCAGCCGTAGCCTCGCCGCCGCAACTAATGAAAAACTGTTTTTT. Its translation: CATSRSLAAATNEKLFF.

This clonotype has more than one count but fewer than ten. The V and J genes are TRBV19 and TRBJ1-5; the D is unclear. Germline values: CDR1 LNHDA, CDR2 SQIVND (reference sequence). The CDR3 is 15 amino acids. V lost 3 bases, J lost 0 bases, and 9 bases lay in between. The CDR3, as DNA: TGTGCCAGTAGTATTCCGGGAAGTAGCAATCAGCCCCAGCATTTT. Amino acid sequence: CASSIPGSSNQPQHF.

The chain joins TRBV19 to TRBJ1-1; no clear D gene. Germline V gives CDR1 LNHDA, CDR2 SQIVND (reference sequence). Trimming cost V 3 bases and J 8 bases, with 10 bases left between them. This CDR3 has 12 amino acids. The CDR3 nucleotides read TGTGCCAGTAGTATTGGAGGGAAGGAAGCTTTCTTT. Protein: CASSIGGKEAFF.

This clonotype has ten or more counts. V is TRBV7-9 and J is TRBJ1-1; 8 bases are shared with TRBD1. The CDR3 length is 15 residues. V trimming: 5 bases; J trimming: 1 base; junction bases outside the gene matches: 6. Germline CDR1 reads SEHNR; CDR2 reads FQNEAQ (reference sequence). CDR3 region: CASSRGTGQNTEAFF. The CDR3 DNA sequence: TGTGCCAGCAGCCGCGGGACAGGTCAGAACACTGAAGCTTTCTTT.

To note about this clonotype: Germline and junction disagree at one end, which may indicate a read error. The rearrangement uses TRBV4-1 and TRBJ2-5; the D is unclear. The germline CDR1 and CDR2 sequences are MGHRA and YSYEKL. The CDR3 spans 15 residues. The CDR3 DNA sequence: TGTGCCAGCAGCCAAGATCGGTCAGCATTTAAGACCCAGTACTTC. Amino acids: CASSQDRSAFKTQYF.

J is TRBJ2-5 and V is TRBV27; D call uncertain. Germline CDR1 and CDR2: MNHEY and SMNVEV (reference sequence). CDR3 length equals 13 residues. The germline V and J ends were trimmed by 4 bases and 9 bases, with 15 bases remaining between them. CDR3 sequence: CASSSPQLPAQYF. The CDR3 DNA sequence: TGTGCCAGCAGTTCTCCGCAACTCCCGGCCCAGTACTTC.

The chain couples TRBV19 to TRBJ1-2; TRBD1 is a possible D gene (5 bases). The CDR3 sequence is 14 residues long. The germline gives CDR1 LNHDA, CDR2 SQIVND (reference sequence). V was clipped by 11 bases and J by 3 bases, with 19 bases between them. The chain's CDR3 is CAGSSGREDYGYTF. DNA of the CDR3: TGTGCCGGAAGTTCGGGCAGGGAGGACTATGGCTACACCTTC.

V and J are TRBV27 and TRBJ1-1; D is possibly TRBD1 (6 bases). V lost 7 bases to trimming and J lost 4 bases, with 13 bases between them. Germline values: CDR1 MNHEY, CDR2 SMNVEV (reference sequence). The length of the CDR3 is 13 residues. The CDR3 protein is CASTGGGTTEAFF. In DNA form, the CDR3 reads TGTGCCAGCACCGGAGGGGGGACCACTGAAGCTTTCTTT.

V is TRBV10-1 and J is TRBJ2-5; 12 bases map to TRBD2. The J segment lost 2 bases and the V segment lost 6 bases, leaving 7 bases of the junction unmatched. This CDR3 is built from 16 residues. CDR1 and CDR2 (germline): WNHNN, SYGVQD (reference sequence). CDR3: CASRELGTSGQETQYF. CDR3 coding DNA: TGCGCCAGCAGAGAATTAGGGACTAGCGGGCAAGAGACCCAGTACTTC.

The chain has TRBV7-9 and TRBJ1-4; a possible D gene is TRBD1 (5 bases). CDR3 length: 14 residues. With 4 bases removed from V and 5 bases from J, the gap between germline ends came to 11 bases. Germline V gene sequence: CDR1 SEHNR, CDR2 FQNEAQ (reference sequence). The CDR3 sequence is CASSWDGLNEKLFF. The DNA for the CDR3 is TGTGCCAGCAGCTGGGACGGCCTGAATGAAAAACTGTTTTTT.

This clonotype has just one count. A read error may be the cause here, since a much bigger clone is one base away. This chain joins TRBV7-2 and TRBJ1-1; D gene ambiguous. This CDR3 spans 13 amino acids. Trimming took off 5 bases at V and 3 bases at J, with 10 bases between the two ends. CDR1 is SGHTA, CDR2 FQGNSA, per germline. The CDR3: CASSALGYTEAFF. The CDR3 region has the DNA TGTGCCAGCAGCGCCTTGGGGTACACTGAAGCTTTCTTT. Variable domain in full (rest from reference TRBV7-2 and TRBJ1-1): GAGVSQSPSNKVTEKGKDVELRCDPISGHTALYWYRQSLGQGLEFLIYFQGNSAPDKSGLPSDRFSAERTGGSVSTLTIQRTQQEDSAVYLCASSALGYTEAFFGQGTRLTVV.

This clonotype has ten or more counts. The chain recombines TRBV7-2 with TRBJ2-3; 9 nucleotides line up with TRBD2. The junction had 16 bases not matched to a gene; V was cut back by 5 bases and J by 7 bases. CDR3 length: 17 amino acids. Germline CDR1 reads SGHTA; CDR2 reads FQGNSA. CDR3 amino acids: CASSRLGAGGPPHTQYF. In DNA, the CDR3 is TGTGCCAGCAGCCGGCTTGGGGCGGGGGGGCCACCGCATACGCAGTATTTT.

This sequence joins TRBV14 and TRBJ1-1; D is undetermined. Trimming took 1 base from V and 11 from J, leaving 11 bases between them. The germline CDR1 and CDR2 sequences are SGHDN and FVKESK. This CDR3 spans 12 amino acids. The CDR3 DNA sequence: TGTGCCAGCAGCCAAGCGGGGAGTTCGGCTTTCTTT. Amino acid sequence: CASSQAGSSAFF.

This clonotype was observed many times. CDR3: CASSFWDLLSYNSPLHF. The CDR3 DNA reads as TGTGCCAGCAGTTTTTGGGATTTGTTATCCTATAATTCACCCCTCCACTTT. This rearrangement joins TRBV7-2 to TRBJ1-6; no firm D call. Trimming removed 6 bases from V and 1 base from J, with 16 bases in between. Germline V gene data show CDR1 as SGHTA and CDR2 as FQGNSA. The CDR3 runs 17 residues.

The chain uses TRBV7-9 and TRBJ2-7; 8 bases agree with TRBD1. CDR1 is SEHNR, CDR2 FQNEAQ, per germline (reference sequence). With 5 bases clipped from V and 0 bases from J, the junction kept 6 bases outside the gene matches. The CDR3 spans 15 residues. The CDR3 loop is CASSQDREPSYEQYV. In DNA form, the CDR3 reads TGTGCCAGCAGCCAGGACAGGGAACCCTCCTACGAGCAGTACGTC.

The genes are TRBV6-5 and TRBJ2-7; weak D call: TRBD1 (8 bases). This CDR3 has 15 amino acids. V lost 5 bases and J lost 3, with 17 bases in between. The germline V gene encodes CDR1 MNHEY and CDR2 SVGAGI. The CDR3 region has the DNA TGTGCCAGCAGTAACCTACAGGGGGGGAACTACGAGCAGTACTTC. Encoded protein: CASSNLQGGNYEQYF.

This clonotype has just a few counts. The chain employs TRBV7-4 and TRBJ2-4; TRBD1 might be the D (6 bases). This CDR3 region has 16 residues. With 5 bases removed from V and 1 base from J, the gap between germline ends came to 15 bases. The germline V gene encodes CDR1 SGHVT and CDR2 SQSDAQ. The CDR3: CASSVTGSVAKNIQYF. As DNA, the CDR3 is TGTGCCAGCAGCGTTACAGGGTCGGTGGCCAAAAACATTCAGTACTTC.

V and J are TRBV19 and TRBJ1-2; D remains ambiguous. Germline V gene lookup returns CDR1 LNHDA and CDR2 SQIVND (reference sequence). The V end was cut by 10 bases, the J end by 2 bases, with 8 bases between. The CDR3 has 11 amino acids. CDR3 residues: CATYSNYGYTF. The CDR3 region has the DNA TGTGCCACATATTCCAACTATGGCTACACCTTC.